This passage covers 23 T cell receptor beta chains from one sample sequenced in a study of blood T cell repertoires in COVID-19. Sequenced by immunoSEQ multiplex PCR; TCRdb stores in-frame clones only, minus some. The data contain 150,000 to 200,000 clones, roughly 80% of them singletons. Specimen: peripheral blood. The receptors here all came from a man between 18 and 29 years old with active or convalescent COVID-19.

The chain recombines TRBV4-1 with TRBJ2-5, with 8 bases matching TRBD2. This CDR3 has 15 residues. Germline CDR1 MGHRA, CDR2 YSYEKL. V lost 0 bases and J lost 5; bases outside the gene matches: 5. The CDR3 DNA reads as TGCGCCAGCAGCCAAGACGGGACTAGTATGGAGACCCAGTACTTC. Translating gives CASSQDGTSMETQYF.

In DNA, the CDR3 is TGTGCCAGCAGCCAAGACTCGCGGACAGACCCCCTCTATAATTCACCCCTCCACTTT. Translated, it gives CASSQDSRTDPLYNSPLHF. The V call is TRBV4-2, the J call TRBJ1-6; a weak D match, TRBD1 (6 bases). The germline CDR1 and CDR2 sequences are LGHNA and YNFKEQ. Trimming took off 0 bases at V and 3 bases at J, with 18 bases between the two ends. CDR3 size: 19 residues.

This clone has a single count. The chain combines TRBV9 with TRBJ2-7, with D possibly matching TRBD1 (6 bases). Trimming stripped 4 bases from V and 0 bases from J, with 11 bases between. This CDR3 contains 14 residues. Germline V gene data show CDR1 as SGDLS and CDR2 as YYNGEE. The CDR3 region is CASSPRTASYEQYF. The CDR3 DNA reads TGTGCCAGCAGCCCCCGGACAGCCTCCTACGAGCAGTACTTC. The whole variable domain, remainder taken from reference TRBV9 and TRBJ2-7, is DSGVTQTPKHLITATGQRVTLRCSPRSGDLSVYWYQQSLDQGLQFLIQYYNGEERAKGNILERFSAQQFPDLHSELNLSSLELGDSALYFCASSPRTASYEQYFGPGTRLTVT.

V is TRBV28 and J is TRBJ2-1; perhaps TRBD2 as D (6 bases). With 3 bases removed from V and 7 bases from J, the gap between germline ends came to 19 bases. From germline, CDR1 is MDHEN and CDR2 SYDVKM. The CDR3 consists of 16 residues. The CDR3 region is CASSLAVAGSTNEQFF. The CDR3 DNA reads as TGTGCCAGCAGTTTGGCCGTCGCCGGGAGCACGAATGAGCAGTTCTTC.

This clone has just one count. The chain couples TRBV3-1 (or the pseudogene TRBV3-2) to TRBJ2-5; D gene unclear. Trimming took 0 bases from V and 5 from J, leaving 13 bases between them. This CDR3 spans 15 amino acids. The germline CDR1 and CDR2 sequences are LGHDT and YNNKEL (reference sequence). The CDR3 sequence is CASSQDLIQLETQYF. The CDR3 nucleotides read TGTGCCAGCAGCCAAGATCTTATACAGTTGGAGACCCAGTACTTC.

The rearrangement joins TRBV30 to TRBJ1-4; D unresolved. The germline V gene encodes CDR1 GTSNPN and CDR2 SVGIG (reference sequence). The CDR3 spans 14 residues. Trimming stripped 0 bases from V and 7 bases from J, with 12 bases between. Here the CDR3 DNA reads TGTGCCTGGAGTGTACGGGAGGGAGGTGAAAAACTGTTTTTT. It yields the protein CAWSVREGGEKLFF.

This rearrangement joins TRBV9 to TRBJ2-2, with TRBD2 matching 7 bases. The junction had 2 bases not matched to a gene; V was cut back by 0 bases and J by 0 bases. In germline, CDR1 is SGDLS, CDR2 YYNGEE. This CDR3 is 16 amino acids long. CDR3 bases: TGTGCCAGCAGCGTAGCGACTAGCCCGAACACCGGGGAGCTGTTTTTT. Encoded protein: CASSVATSPNTGELFF.

J is TRBJ2-3 and V is TRBV19; 7 nucleotides agree with TRBD2. The germline gives CDR1 LNHDA, CDR2 SQIVND (reference sequence). Trimming cost V 3 bases and J 4 bases; bases outside gene matches: 13. This CDR3 contains 17 residues. Here the CDR3 DNA reads TGTGCCAGTAGTATGTGGGAGGGCAGTCTTGAGTCAGATACGCAGTATTTT. It yields the protein CASSMWEGSLESDTQYF.

The J gene is TRBJ1-2, the V gene TRBV7-2; D is undetermined. Germline-derived CDR1 and CDR2 are SGHTA and FQGNSA. V lost 1 base to trimming and J lost 0 bases, with 12 bases between them. This CDR3 is 16 amino acids long. This chain's CDR3 is CASSLVPGKANYGYTF. DNA for the CDR3: TGTGCCAGCAGCTTAGTACCCGGGAAAGCTAACTATGGCTACACCTTC.

J is TRBJ1-4 and V is TRBV28, with 11 bases fitting TRBD1. Looked up from germline, CDR1 is MDHEN and CDR2 is SYDVKM. The CDR3 is 15 residues long. J gave up 7 bases and V 6 bases, and 7 bases lay outside the gene matches. The CDR3 DNA is TGTGCCAGCAGGACACCTGGGACAGGGGGTGAAAAACTGTTTTTT. Translation gives CASRTPGTGGEKLFF.

V is TRBV7-6 and J is TRBJ2-5; TRBD1 aligns across 9 bases. The CDR3 runs to 18 residues. J was trimmed by 4 bases and V by 2 bases; bases with no gene match: 14. Germline CDR1 is SGHVS and CDR2 is FNYEAQ. DNA for the CDR3: TGTGCCAGCAGCTTAACATATCGGGCCGGGACAGGGAGAGAGACCCAGTACTTC. Translating it yields CASSLTYRAGTGRETQYF. The full variable domain, completed using reference TRBV7-6 and TRBJ2-5, is GAGVSQSPRYKVTKRGQDVALRCDPISGHVSLYWYRQALGQGPEFLTYFNYEAQQDKSGLPNDRFSAERPEGSISTLTIQRTEQRDSAMYRCASSLTYRAGTGRETQYFGPGTRLLVL.

V gene TRBV18 combines with J gene TRBJ1-2; 10 bases line up with TRBD1. The CDR3 has 14 residues. The germline gives CDR1 KGHSH, CDR2 LQKENI. The V gene end was trimmed by 4 bases and the J gene end by 9 bases; junction bases not matched to a gene: 8. The CDR3 DNA follows: TGTGCCAGCTCACGCCCCGGACAGGGGGGAAGCTACACCTTC. Its translation is CASSRPGQGGSYTF.

The chain combines TRBV6-5 with TRBJ1-2; D possibly corresponds to TRBD1 (6 bases). The ends were cut back, 2 bases at V and 4 bases at J, with 14 bases in the middle. The CDR3 contains 15 residues. Germline CDR1 is MNHEY and CDR2 is SVGAGI. The CDR3 reads CASSYPGQDLYGYTF. The CDR3 DNA is TGTGCCAGCAGTTACCCGGGACAAGACCTCTATGGCTACACCTTC.

This clone has ten or more counts. V gene TRBV2 combines with J gene TRBJ2-7, with 11 bases identical to TRBD1. Trimming at V came to 7 bases and at J to 6 bases, leaving 11 bases not matched to a gene. The CDR3 runs to 15 residues. Germline V lookup: CDR1 SNHLY, CDR2 FYNNEI. CDR3 sequence (DNA): TGTGCCAGCATGCCATCCCTAGGACAGGGGGCCGAGCAGTACTTC. As protein: CASMPSLGQGAEQYF.

This clone was counted between two and nine times. The chain links TRBV3-1 (or the pseudogene TRBV3-2) to TRBJ2-7; 7 bases fit TRBD2. The CDR3 spans 15 residues. J lost 4 bases, V lost 1 base, and 7 bases had no gene match. Germline-derived CDR1 and CDR2 are LGHDT and YNNKEL (reference sequence). In DNA form, the CDR3 reads TGTGCCAGCAGCCAAGGGGGGGGTAGCTCTTACGAGCAGTACTTC. Translating it yields CASSQGGGSSYEQYF.

The chain couples TRBV5-4 to TRBJ1-1; D possibly corresponds to TRBD1 (5 bases). The CDR3 is made up of 13 amino acids. The V end lost 4 bases, the J end lost 4 bases, and 11 bases lay between the germline ends. The germline CDR1 and CDR2 sequences are SGHNT and YYREEE (reference sequence). The CDR3 region has the DNA TGTGCCAGCAGCCACTCTCAGGGCACTGAAGCTTTCTTT. Protein sequence: CASSHSQGTEAFF.

The chain uses TRBV7-3 and TRBJ2-4; possible D gene TRBD2, 6 bases. CDR1 is SGHTA and CDR2 is FQGTGA in the germline V gene. The CDR3 runs 17 residues. Trimming took 2 bases from V and 0 from J, leaving 14 bases between them. As DNA, the CDR3 is TGTGCCAGCAGCTTAGTCCGACTGGGACTAGCCAAAAACATTCAGTACTTC. Translating it yields CASSLVRLGLAKNIQYF.

The chain recombines TRBV10-3 with TRBJ2-7, with a possible D match to TRBD2 (6 bases). The germline V gene has CDR1 ENHRY and CDR2 SYGVKD. V was trimmed by 0 bases and J by 9 bases, leaving 15 bases between them. The CDR3 sequence is 14 residues long. The CDR3 is CAISESPRGAWQYF. The DNA for the CDR3 is TGTGCCATCAGTGAGTCCCCACGCGGGGCGTGGCAGTACTTC.

This clone has at least ten counts. CDR3: CASRRDTEAFF. As DNA, the CDR3 is TGTGCCAGCAGACGGGACACTGAAGCTTTCTTT. V and J are TRBV6-5 and TRBJ1-1; D is unresolved. CDR1 MNHEY and CDR2 SVGAGI come from the germline V gene. There are 11 residues in the CDR3. Trimming left V 6 bases short and J 3 bases short, with 5 bases between.

This clone was counted once. The rearrangement joins TRBV12-5 to TRBJ1-4; 7 bases are a match to TRBD1. This CDR3 is 17 amino acids long. V lost 6 bases to trimming and J lost 5 bases; unmatched junction nucleotides: 15. The germline gives CDR1 LGHNT, CDR2 FRNRAP. CDR3 residues: CASGPGTAIDGNEKLFF. CDR3 sequence (DNA): TGTGCTAGTGGCCCCGGGACAGCCATTGACGGGAATGAAAAACTGTTTTTT.

This clone has a handful of counts. J is TRBJ1-5 and V is TRBV19; tentative D call: TRBD1 (6 bases). Deletions cut 6 bases from V and 0 bases from J, with 15 bases between. This CDR3 is built from 16 residues. The germline CDR1 and CDR2 sequences are LNHDA and SQIVND (reference sequence). The CDR3 region has the DNA TGTGCCAGTAGAGTGTTAGGGGGTTATAGCAATCAGCCCCAGCATTTT. This translates into CASRVLGGYSNQPQHF.

This clone has a single count. The chain is built from TRBV18 and TRBJ2-5; the D gene is possibly TRBD2 (6 bases). Germline CDR1 is KGHSH and CDR2 is LQKENI. The CDR3 spans 14 residues. Trimming stripped 1 base from V and 3 bases from J, with 9 bases between. DNA of the CDR3: TGTGCCAGCTCACCACGCCCGGGAGAAGAGACCCAGTACTTC. Protein sequence: CASSPRPGEETQYF. Drawing the rest from reference TRBV18 and TRBJ2-5, the complete variable domain is NAGVMQNPRHLVRRRGQEARLRCSPMKGHSHVYWYRQLPEEGLKFMVYLQKENIIDESGMPKERFSAEFPKEGPSILRIQQVVRGDSAAYFCASSPRPGEETQYFGPGTRLLVL.

V usage is TRBV6-6 and J usage is TRBJ2-3; the match to TRBD1 covers 9 bases. CDR1 is MNHNY, CDR2 SVGAGI, per germline (reference sequence). The CDR3 has 17 amino acids. The V gene end was trimmed by 5 bases and the J gene end by 0 bases; junction bases not matched to a gene: 9. The chain's CDR3 is CASSPGQGRPSTDTQYF. Here the CDR3 DNA reads TGTGCCAGCAGTCCGGGACAGGGACGACCTAGCACAGATACGCAGTATTTT.